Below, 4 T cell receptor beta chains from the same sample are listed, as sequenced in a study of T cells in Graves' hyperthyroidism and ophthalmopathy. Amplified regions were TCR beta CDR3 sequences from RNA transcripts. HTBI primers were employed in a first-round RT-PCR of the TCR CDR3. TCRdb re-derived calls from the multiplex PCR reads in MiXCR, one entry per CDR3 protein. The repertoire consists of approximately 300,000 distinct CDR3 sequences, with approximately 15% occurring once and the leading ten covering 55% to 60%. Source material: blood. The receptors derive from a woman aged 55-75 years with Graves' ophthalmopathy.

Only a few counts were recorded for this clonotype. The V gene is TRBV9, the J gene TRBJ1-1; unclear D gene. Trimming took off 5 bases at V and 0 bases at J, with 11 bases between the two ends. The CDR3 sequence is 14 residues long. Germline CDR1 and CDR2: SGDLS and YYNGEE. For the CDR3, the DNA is TGTGCCAGCAGTTTAACACCCATGAACACTGAAGCTTTCTTT. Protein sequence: CASSLTPMNTEAFF. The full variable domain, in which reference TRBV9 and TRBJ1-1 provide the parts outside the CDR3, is DSGVTQTPKHLITATGQRVTLRCSPRSGDLSVYWYQQSLDQGLQFLIQYYNGEERAKGNILERFSAQQFPDLHSELNLSSLELGDSALYFCASSLTPMNTEAFFGQGTRLTVV.

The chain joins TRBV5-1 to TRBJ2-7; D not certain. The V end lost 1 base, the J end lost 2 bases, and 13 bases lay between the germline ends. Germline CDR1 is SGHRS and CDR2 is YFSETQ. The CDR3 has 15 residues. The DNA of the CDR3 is TGCGCCAGCAGCTTGTGGGTCAACGTCCCCTACGAGCAGTACTTC. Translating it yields CASSLWVNVPYEQYF. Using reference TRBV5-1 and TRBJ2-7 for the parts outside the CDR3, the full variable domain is KAGVTQTPRYLIKTRGQQVTLSCSPISGHRSVSWYQQTPGQGLQFLFEYFSETQRNKGNFPGRFSGRQFSNSRSEMNVSTLELGDSALYLCASSLWVNVPYEQYFGPGTRLTVT.

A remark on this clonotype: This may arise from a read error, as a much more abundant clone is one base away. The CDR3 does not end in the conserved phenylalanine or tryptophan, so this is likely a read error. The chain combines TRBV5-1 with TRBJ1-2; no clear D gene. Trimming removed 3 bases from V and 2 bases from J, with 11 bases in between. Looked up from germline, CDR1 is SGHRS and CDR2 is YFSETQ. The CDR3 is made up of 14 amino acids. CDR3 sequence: CASSSARGNYGYTL. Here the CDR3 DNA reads TGCGCCAGCAGCTCCGCTCGGGGAAACTATGGCTACACCCTC.

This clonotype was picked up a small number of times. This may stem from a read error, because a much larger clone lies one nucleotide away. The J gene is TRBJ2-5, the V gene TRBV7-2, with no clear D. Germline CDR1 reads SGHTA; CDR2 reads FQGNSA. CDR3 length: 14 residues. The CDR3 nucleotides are TGTGCCAGCAGCTTATCTATTAGCCAAGAGATCCAGTACTTC. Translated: CASSLSISQEIQYF.